This TCR beta chain was identified in a study of cytomegalovirus exposure and HLA in healthy donors. The CDR3 has 15 residues. Germline CDR1 is MNHEY and CDR2 is SVGAGI. The V and J ends lost 6 bases and 3 bases respectively, with 17 bases between them. The repertoire was sequenced with immunoSEQ multiplex PCR; TCRdb's copy has only in-frame clones and lacks some. The sample lists fewer than 250,000 clones, about 87% occurring once. Sequencing input: PBMCs. The source of this sequence is a man aged 18 to 29 in good health and CMV-seronegative. This sequence joins TRBV6-5 and TRBJ1-1; possible D gene TRBD1, 5 bases. The CDR3 here is CASSRPGVLDTEAFF. CDR3 sequence (DNA): TGTGCCAGCAGCCGCCCGGGGGTTCTGGACACTGAAGCTTTCTTT.